This record looks at one TCR beta chain sequence and its context. Sequenced by immunoSEQ multiplex PCR; TCRdb stores in-frame clones only, minus some. The sample holds roughly 75,000 clones, about 91% seen once. This specimen comes from a study of T cell changes during pregnancy in multiple sclerosis. Germline CDR1 is MNHNS and CDR2 is SASEGT. The trim removed 6 bases at V and 5 bases at J, leaving 5 bases unmatched. The CDR3 is 14 amino acids. The sequencing here drew on peripheral blood, taken before pregnancy. The chain carries TRBV6-1 and TRBJ1-5; TRBD1 matches 9 bases. The clonotype originates from a female donor with multiple sclerosis, enrolled in a pregnancy study. CDR3 amino acids: CASRVRTGDQPQHF. Written as DNA, the CDR3 is TGTGCCAGCAGAGTCAGGACAGGGGATCAGCCCCAGCATTTT.